The 18 T cell receptor beta chains below were found in one sample sequenced in a study of spatial heterogeneity in lung cancer. TCRdb analysed the 5' RACE reads with MiXCR anew, one entry per CDR3 protein. The sample lists about 36,000 distinct CDR3 sequences, 4% to 6% occurring once. The sample's time point: sample taken at primary tumor resection. The sequenced material consisted of unsorted whole RNA from tumor, nontumor lung or frozen PBMC. The sequencing used PBMCs, collected at surgery. These receptors were collected from a female donor with early-stage non-small cell lung cancer.

This clonotype was recorded at least ten times. This sequence joins TRBV9 and TRBJ2-5; 8 positions match TRBD2. V was pared by 0 bases and J by 3 bases, with 1 base of the junction left unmatched. Germline CDR1 is SGDLS and CDR2 is YYNGEE. The CDR3 contains 14 residues. In nucleotides, the CDR3 is TGTGCCAGCAGCGTAGAGGGACTAGAAGAGACCCAGTACTTC. Its protein product is CASSVEGLEETQYF. Supplemented by reference TRBV9 and TRBJ2-5, the full variable domain reads DSGVTQTPKHLITATGQRVTLRCSPRSGDLSVYWYQQSLDQGLQFLIQYYNGEERAKGNILERFSAQQFPDLHSELNLSSLELGDSALYFCASSVEGLEETQYFGPGTRLLVL.

This clonotype was seen at least ten times. CDR3 nucleotides: TGCGCCAGCAGCTTGGTAGCGGGGGGACTGGCTGATACGCAGTATTTT. Amino acids: CASSLVAGGLADTQYF. The rearrangement uses TRBV5-1 and TRBJ2-3, with 10 bases fitting TRBD2. V dropped 0 bases and J dropped 6; count of bases not matched to a gene: 7. Germline V CDR1 and CDR2: SGHRS, YFSETQ. The CDR3 extends over 16 amino acids.

This clonotype showed up many times. CDR3 region: CSVDPGTQETQYF. The CDR3, as DNA: TGCAGCGTTGATCCGGGGACTCAAGAGACCCAGTACTTC. The chain recombines TRBV29-1 with TRBJ2-5; a possible D gene is TRBD2 (6 bases). This CDR3 spans 13 amino acids. The germline V gene has CDR1 SQVTM and CDR2 ANQGSEA. V was cut by 3 bases and J by 2 bases, with 10 bases left in between.

This clonotype was counted at least ten times. The rearrangement links TRBV5-4 to TRBJ2-1; D may match TRBD1 or TRBD2 (6 bases each). Per germline, CDR1 SGHNT and CDR2 YYREEE (reference sequence). Deletions cut 4 bases from V and 10 bases from J, with 18 bases between. There are 14 residues in the CDR3. For the CDR3, the DNA is TGTGCCAGCAGCCCGGTTCGAGGGGGGCGCGAGCAGTTCTTC. As protein: CASSPVRGGREQFF.

This clonotype has a count of ten or more. The rearrangement links TRBV5-1 to TRBJ1-4; tentative D call: TRBD1 (6 bases). Trimming cost V 3 bases and J 7 bases, with 13 bases left between them. Germline V gene data show CDR1 as SGHRS and CDR2 as YFSETQ. The CDR3 totals 14 residues. For the CDR3, the DNA is TGCGCCAGCAGCTCTTCGATGGACAGTGAAAAACTGTTTTTT. Protein product: CASSSSMDSEKLFF.

V is TRBV5-6 and J is TRBJ1-1; D is perhaps TRBD1 (6 bases). Trimming removed 1 base from V and 4 bases from J, with 8 bases in between. CDR1 is SGHDT, CDR2 YYEEEE, per germline. The CDR3 covers 13 residues. The chain's CDR3 is CASSLPGATEAFF. The CDR3 DNA reads TGTGCCAGCAGCTTGCCAGGGGCCACTGAAGCTTTCTTT.

This rearrangement joins TRBV5-1 to TRBJ1-2; 7 bases fit TRBD1. Germline assignment: CDR1 SGHRS and CDR2 YFSETQ. V dropped 4 bases and J dropped 4; count of bases not matched to a gene: 4. This CDR3 is built from 13 residues. CDR3 protein: CASSVGTVYGYTF. The CDR3 DNA reads as TGCGCCAGCAGCGTCGGGACAGTCTATGGCTACACCTTC.

At least ten counts were recorded for this clonotype. This chain links TRBV20-1 with TRBJ2-3; 7 bases agree with TRBD2. The V gene end was trimmed by 8 bases and the J gene end by 4 bases; junction bases not matched to a gene: 9. Germline CDR1 and CDR2: DFQATT and SNEGSKA (reference sequence). This CDR3 has 13 amino acids. In DNA, the CDR3 is TGCAGTAGAGGCGGGAGTAAAGCAGATACGCAGTATTTT. It yields the protein CSRGGSKADTQYF.

The V and J genes are TRBV5-1 and TRBJ2-1; D remains ambiguous. V was trimmed by 7 bases and J by 7 bases, leaving 9 bases between them. The CDR3 covers 11 residues. CDR1 is SGHRS, CDR2 YFSETQ, per germline. The DNA of the CDR3 is TGCGCCAGCGCCGAAGTTAATGAGCAGTTCTTC. Its protein product is CASAEVNEQFF.

This clonotype was observed many times. In nucleotides, the CDR3 is TGCGCCAGCAGCTTGCGATCCAACGCTAAGGACGAGCAGTACTTC. Its translation: CASSLRSNAKDEQYF. The chain has TRBV5-1 and TRBJ2-7; no clear D gene. Germline lookup yields CDR1 SGHRS and CDR2 YFSETQ. CDR3 length: 15 amino acids. The V gene lost 1 base and the J gene lost 5 bases, with 16 bases spanning the gap.

In this sample, this clonotype turned up a few times. The rearrangement links TRBV20-1 to TRBJ2-3; TRBD2 matches at 7 bases. This CDR3 has 15 residues. Germline CDR1 reads DFQATT; CDR2 reads SNEGSKA (reference sequence). Trimming took 0 bases from V and 6 from J; bases not matched to a gene: 9. This CDR3 is CSARDSRRERDTQYF. The DNA of the CDR3 is TGCAGTGCTAGAGATTCAAGGCGGGAGAGGGATACGCAGTATTTT.

A few counts support this clonotype. The chain recombines TRBV11-3 with TRBJ2-1; 8 positions match TRBD2. This CDR3 comprises 20 residues. CDR1 and CDR2 (germline): SGHNT, YENEEA. V lost 0 bases and J lost 1; bases outside the gene matches: 14. DNA for the CDR3: TGTGCCAGCAGCTTAGACCCCGTAAGCGGGAGTCAAAGATCCTACAATGAGCAGTTCTTC. Translated: CASSLDPVSGSQRSYNEQFF.

This clonotype occurred many times. CDR3 in DNA: TGCAGCGGACGGGATGGGCACGAGCAGTACTTC. This sequence encodes CSGRDGHEQYF. The chain couples TRBV29-1 to TRBJ2-7; D might be TRBD2 (5 bases). Germline loops: CDR1 SQVTM, CDR2 ANQGSEA. The V end was cut by 7 bases, the J end by 5 bases, with 12 bases between. The CDR3 runs to 11 residues.

This clonotype was found a few times. One base away lies a much larger clone, so this may be a sequencing read error. The genes are TRBV7-2 and TRBJ2-1, with TRBD2 identical over 9 bases. Unmatched junction bases numbered 6, after V lost 5 bases and J lost 4 bases. The CDR3 runs to 15 residues. The germline CDR1 and CDR2 sequences are SGHTA and FQGNSA. CDR3: CASSTGLARYNEQFF. CDR3 bases: TGTGCCAGCAGCACGGGACTAGCTAGGTACAATGAGCAGTTCTTC.

J is TRBJ2-5 and V is TRBV20-1, with D unclear. Trimming removed 6 bases from V and 5 bases from J, with 10 bases in between. This CDR3 is 11 amino acids long. From germline, CDR1 is DFQATT and CDR2 SNEGSKA (reference sequence). CDR3 sequence reads: CSAHERETQYF. Here the CDR3 DNA reads TGCAGTGCCCACGAGCGCGAGACCCAGTACTTC.

This clonotype was counted ten times or more. The chain couples TRBV7-9 to TRBJ1-1; D gene ambiguous. V was clipped by 4 bases and J by 11 bases, with 14 bases between them. Germline V CDR1 and CDR2: SEHNR, FQNEAQ (reference sequence). This CDR3 has 12 amino acids. The CDR3 sequence: CASSWSGEDAFF. The CDR3 DNA reads as TGTGCCAGCAGCTGGAGCGGAGAGGATGCTTTCTTT.

This clonotype was detected a few times. The chain carries TRBV4-3 and TRBJ2-1; D is undetermined. Looked up from germline, CDR1 is LGHNA and CDR2 is YSLEER. The CDR3 totals 15 residues. V lost 0 bases to trimming and J lost 4 bases, with 10 bases between them. In nucleotides, the CDR3 is TGCGCCAGCAGCCAAGATATAGTGGAGTACAATGAGCAGTTCTTC. This codes for CASSQDIVEYNEQFF.

The CDR3 bases are TGTGCCAGCAGTGAAGGCCTGAACACTGAAGCTTTCTTT. Translation gives CASSEGLNTEAFF. The V call is TRBV2, the J call TRBJ1-1; D remains ambiguous. Trimming removed 1 base from V and 0 bases from J, with 3 bases in between. CDR3 length: 13 amino acids. Germline values: CDR1 SNHLY, CDR2 FYNNEI.